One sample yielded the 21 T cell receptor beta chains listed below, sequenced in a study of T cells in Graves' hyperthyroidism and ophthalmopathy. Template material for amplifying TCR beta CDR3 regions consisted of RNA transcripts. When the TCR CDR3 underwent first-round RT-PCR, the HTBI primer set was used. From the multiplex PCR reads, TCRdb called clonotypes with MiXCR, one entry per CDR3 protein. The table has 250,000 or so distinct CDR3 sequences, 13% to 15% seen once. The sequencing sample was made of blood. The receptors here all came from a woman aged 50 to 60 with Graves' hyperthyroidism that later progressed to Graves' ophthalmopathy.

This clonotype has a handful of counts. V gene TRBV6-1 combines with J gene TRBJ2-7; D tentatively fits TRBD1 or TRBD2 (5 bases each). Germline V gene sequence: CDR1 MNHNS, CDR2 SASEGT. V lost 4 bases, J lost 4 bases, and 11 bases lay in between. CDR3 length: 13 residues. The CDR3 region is CASSARDGYEQYF. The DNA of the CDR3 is TGTGCCAGCAGTGCCCGGGACGGTTACGAGCAGTACTTC.

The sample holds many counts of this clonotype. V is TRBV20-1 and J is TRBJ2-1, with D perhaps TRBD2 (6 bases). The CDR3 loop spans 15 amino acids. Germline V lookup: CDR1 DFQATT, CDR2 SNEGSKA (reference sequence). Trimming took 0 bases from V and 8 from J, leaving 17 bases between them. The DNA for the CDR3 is TGCAGTGCTAGAGACCCCGGGAGCGAACGGGATGAGCAGTTCTTC. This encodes CSARDPGSERDEQFF.

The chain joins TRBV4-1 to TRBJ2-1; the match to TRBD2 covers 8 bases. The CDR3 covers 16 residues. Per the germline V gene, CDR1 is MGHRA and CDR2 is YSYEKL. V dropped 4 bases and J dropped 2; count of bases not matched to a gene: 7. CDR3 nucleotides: TGCGCCAGCAGCCCTCAATTAGCGGGAACCTACAATGAGCAGTTCTTC. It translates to CASSPQLAGTYNEQFF.

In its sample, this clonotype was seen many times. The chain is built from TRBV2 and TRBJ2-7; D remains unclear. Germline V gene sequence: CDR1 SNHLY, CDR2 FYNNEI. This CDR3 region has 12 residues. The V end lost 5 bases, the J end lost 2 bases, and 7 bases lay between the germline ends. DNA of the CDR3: TGTGCCAGCAGTCCTCGTCCCTACGAGCAGTACTTC. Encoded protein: CASSPRPYEQYF.

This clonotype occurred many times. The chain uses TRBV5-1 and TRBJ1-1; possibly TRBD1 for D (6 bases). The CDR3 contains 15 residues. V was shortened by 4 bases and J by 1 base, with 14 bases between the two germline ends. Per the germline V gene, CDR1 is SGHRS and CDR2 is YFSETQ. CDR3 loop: CASSPAGGQNTEAFF. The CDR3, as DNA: TGCGCCAGCAGCCCCGCTGGGGGGCAGAACACTGAAGCTTTCTTT.

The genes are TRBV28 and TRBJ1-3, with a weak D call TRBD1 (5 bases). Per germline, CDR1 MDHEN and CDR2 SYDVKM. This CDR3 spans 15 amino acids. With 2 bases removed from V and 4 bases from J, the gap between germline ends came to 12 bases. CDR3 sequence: CASSLGGSRGNTIYF. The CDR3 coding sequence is TGTGCCAGCAGTTTAGGGGGATCAAGGGGAAACACCATATATTTT.

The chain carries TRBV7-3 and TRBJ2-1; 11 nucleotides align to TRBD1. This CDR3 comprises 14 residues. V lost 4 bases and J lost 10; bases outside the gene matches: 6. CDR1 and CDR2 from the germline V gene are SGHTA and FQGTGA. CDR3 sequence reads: CASSSAGTGGEQFF. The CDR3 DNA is TGTGCCAGCAGCTCGGCCGGGACAGGGGGAGAGCAGTTCTTC.

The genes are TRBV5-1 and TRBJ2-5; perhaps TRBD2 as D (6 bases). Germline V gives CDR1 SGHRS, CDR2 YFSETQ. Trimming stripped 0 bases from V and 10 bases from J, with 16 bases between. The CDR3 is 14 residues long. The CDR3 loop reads CASSLARESGFQYF. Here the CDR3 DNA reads TGCGCCAGCAGCTTGGCTCGGGAGTCGGGATTCCAGTACTTC.

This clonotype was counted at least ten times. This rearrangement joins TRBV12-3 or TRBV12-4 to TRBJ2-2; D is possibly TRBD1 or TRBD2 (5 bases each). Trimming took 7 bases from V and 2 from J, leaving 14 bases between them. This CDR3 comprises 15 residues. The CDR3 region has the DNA TGTGCCAGCAACCTACGGGGCATCAACACCGGGGAGCTGTTTTTT. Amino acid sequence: CASNLRGINTGELFF.

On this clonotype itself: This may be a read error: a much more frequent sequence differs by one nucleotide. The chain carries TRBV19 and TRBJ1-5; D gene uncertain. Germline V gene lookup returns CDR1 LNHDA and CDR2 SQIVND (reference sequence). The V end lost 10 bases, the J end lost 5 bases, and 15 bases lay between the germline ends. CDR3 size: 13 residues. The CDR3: CANRAGSYQPQHF. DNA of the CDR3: TGTGCCAATAGGGCCGGCTCCTATCAGCCCCAGCATTTT.

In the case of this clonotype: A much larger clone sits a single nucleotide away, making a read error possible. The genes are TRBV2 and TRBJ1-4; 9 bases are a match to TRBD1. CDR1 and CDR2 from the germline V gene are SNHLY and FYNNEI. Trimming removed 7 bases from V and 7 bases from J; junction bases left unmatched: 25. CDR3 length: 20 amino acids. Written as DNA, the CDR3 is TGTGCCAGCAAGAGACAGGGGGGTTTAACTGGGCCGTCGGAATGTGAAAAACTGTTTTTT. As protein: CASKRQGGLTGPSECEKLFF.

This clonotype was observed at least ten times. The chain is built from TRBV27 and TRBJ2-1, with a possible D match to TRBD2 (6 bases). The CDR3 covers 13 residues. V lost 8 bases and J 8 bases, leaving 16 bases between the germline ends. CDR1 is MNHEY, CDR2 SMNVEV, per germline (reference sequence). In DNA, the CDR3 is TGTGCCAGCTTTGGCCTAGCGTCCGATGAGCAGTTCTTC. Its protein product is CASFGLASDEQFF.

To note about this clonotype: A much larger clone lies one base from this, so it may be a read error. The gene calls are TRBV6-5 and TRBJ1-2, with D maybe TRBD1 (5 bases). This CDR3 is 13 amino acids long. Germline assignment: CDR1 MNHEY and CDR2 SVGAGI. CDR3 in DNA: TGTGCCTGCAGTTGGGACGGGAACTATGGCTACACCTTC. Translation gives CACSWDGNYGYTF.

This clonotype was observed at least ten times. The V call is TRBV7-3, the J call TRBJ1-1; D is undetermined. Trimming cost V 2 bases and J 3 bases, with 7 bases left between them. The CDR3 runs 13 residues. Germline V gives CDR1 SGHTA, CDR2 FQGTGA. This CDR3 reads CASSLERYTEAFF. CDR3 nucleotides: TGTGCCAGCAGCTTAGAGCGGTACACTGAAGCTTTCTTT.

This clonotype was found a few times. CDR3 loop: CASSVGVQTDTQYF. The CDR3 DNA follows: TGTGCCAGCAGCGTCGGGGTACAGACAGATACGCAGTATTTT. The V and J genes are TRBV5-6 and TRBJ2-3; tentatively, D is TRBD2 (5 bases). The CDR3 sequence is 14 residues long. Trimming took 4 bases from V and 3 from J, leaving 12 bases between them. From germline, CDR1 is SGHDT and CDR2 YYEEEE.

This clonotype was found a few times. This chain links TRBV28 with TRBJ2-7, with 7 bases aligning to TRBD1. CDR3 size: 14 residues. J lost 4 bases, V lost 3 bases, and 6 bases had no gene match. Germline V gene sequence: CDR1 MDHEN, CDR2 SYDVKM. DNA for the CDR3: TGTGCCAGCAGTTTCTTAGGGGGCCGGTACGAGCAGTACTTC. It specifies CASSFLGGRYEQYF.

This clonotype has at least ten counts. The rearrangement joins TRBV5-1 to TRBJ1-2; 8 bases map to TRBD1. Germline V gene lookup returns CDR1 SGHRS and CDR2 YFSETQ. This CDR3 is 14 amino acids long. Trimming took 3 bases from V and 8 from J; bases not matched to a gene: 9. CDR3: CASSSDRGNLGYTF. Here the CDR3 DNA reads TGCGCCAGCAGCTCAGACAGGGGAAATTTGGGCTACACCTTC.

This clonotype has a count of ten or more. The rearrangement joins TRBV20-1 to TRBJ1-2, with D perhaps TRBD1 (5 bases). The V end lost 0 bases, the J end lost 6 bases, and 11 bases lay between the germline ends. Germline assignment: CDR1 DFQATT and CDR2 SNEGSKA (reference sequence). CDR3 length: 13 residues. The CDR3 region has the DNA TGCAGTGCTAGAGATAGGGCCAGGGATGGCTACACCTTC. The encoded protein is CSARDRARDGYTF.

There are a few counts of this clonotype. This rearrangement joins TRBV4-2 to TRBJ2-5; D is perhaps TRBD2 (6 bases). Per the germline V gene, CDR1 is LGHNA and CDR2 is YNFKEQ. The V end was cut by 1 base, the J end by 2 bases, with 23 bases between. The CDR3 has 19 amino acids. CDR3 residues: CASSQAHGRRESKQETQYF. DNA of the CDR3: TGTGCCAGCAGCCAAGCTCACGGGAGACGGGAGAGCAAGCAAGAGACCCAGTACTTC.

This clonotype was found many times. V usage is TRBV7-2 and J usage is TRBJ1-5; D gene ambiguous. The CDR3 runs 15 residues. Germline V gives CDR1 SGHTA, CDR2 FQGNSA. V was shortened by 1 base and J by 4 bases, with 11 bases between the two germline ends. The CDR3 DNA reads TGTGCCAGCAGCTTAGTCGCCAGCCTAAATCAGCCCCAGCATTTT. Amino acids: CASSLVASLNQPQHF.

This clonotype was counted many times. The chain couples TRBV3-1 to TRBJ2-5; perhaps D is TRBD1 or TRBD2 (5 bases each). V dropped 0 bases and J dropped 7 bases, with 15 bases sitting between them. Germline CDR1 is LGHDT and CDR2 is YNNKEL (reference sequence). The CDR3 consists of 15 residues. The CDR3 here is CASSQDWGGRGTQYF. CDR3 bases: TGTGCCAGCAGCCAAGATTGGGGCGGCCGGGGGACCCAGTACTTC.